Each of the 30 T cell receptor beta chains below was sequenced from the same sample in a study of cytomegalovirus exposure and HLA in healthy donors. PCR employed 60 Vbeta and 13 Jbeta primers. Generated by immunoSEQ multiplex PCR, the TCRdb table keeps only in-frame clones and is missing some. The sample comprises tens of thousands of clones, approximately 84% of which are singletons, and about 1.2% rests with the top ten. Sequencing was done on a sample of PBMCs. The source of these receptors is a girl aged 2 to 10 in good health and CMV-seropositive.

The chain links TRBV15 to TRBJ1-3, with D possibly matching TRBD1 (5 bases). Deletions cut 11 bases from V and 4 bases from J, with 15 bases between. This CDR3 is built from 13 residues. Per the germline V gene, CDR1 is LNHNV and CDR2 is YYDKDF (reference sequence). The CDR3 reads CALRAAGGNTIYF. In DNA form, the CDR3 reads TGTGCCCTACGTGCGGCAGGGGGAAACACCATATATTTT.

The chain has TRBV30 and TRBJ1-1; maybe TRBD1 (6 bases). Trimming left V 8 bases short and J 6 bases short, with 16 bases between. CDR3 length equals 12 residues. Germline V gene sequence: CDR1 GTSNPN, CDR2 SVGIG (reference sequence). The CDR3 DNA is TGTGCCCTACTGACAGGACCTTCTGAAGCTTTCTTT. As protein: CALLTGPSEAFF. Full variable domain (rest looked up from reference TRBV30 and TRBJ1-1): SQTIHQWPATLVQPVGSPLSLECTVEGTSNPNLYWYRQAAGRGLQLLFYSVGIGQISSEVPQNLSASRPQDRQFILSSKKLLLSDSGFYLCALLTGPSEAFFGQGTRLTVV.

The chain employs TRBV6-6 and TRBJ2-7, with 10 bases that match TRBD2. CDR1 and CDR2 from the germline V gene are MNHNY and SVGAGI (reference sequence). Losses at the gene ends were 5 bases for V and 4 bases for J; bases not matched to a gene: 8. The CDR3 totals 15 residues. The CDR3, as DNA: TGTGCCAGCAGTCACCAGCGGGAGGGCCTATACGAGCAGTACTTC. This codes for CASSHQREGLYEQYF.

This chain connects TRBV27 to TRBJ2-4; TRBD2 might be the D (6 bases). Trimming took off 6 bases at V and 12 bases at J, with 21 bases between the two ends. The CDR3 has 14 residues. Germline CDR1 MNHEY, CDR2 SMNVEV (reference sequence). In DNA form, the CDR3 reads TGTGCCAGCAGCCCTCCCGGGGGTCGGGTGCCTCAGTACTTC. Translating it yields CASSPPGGRVPQYF.

The chain is built from TRBV7-2 and TRBJ2-7; 8 nucleotides agree with TRBD1. Germline values: CDR1 SGHTA, CDR2 FQGNSA. The J segment lost 3 bases and the V segment lost 1 base, leaving 2 bases of the junction unmatched. This CDR3 has 14 residues. CDR3 bases: TGTGCCAGCAGCTTAGGCAGGGGGCACTACGAGCAGTACTTC. This translates into CASSLGRGHYEQYF.

Written as DNA, the CDR3 is TGCGCCAGCAGTGAGTTGGCTAGCGGGAGGATCACCGGGGAGCTGTTTTTT. It yields the protein CASSELASGRITGELFF. The chain combines TRBV10-1 with TRBJ2-2; TRBD2 matches at 11 bases. The CDR3 length is 17 residues. Germline CDR1 and CDR2: WNHNN and SYGVQD (reference sequence). Trimming cost V 1 base and J 4 bases; bases outside gene matches: 5.

This chain uses TRBV9 with TRBJ2-3, with 8 bases matching TRBD1. The CDR3 runs 17 residues. The germline V gene encodes CDR1 SGDLS and CDR2 YYNGEE. V lost 4 bases and J lost 0; bases outside the gene matches: 10. The CDR3 reads CASSPWGQESSTDTQYF. CDR3 nucleotides: TGTGCCAGCAGCCCTTGGGGACAGGAGTCTAGCACAGATACGCAGTATTTT.

The rearrangement joins TRBV10-2 to TRBJ1-5, with a weak D call TRBD1 (6 bases). V gave up 3 bases and J gave up 0 bases, with 12 bases separating them. The CDR3 spans 16 residues. Germline loops: CDR1 WSHSY, CDR2 SAAADI. CDR3 residues: CASSDRTAFSNQPQHF. The CDR3 DNA reads TGCGCCAGCAGTGATAGGACAGCGTTTAGCAATCAGCCCCAGCATTTT.

The gene calls are TRBV28 and TRBJ1-2; D is unresolved. V was shortened by 6 bases and J by 4 bases, with 9 bases between the two germline ends. The CDR3 consists of 12 residues. Germline V lookup: CDR1 MDHEN, CDR2 SYDVKM. CDR3 DNA sequence: TGTGCCAGCAGCGAGGGATTCTATGGCTACACCTTC. Its translation is CASSEGFYGYTF.

V usage is TRBV28 and J usage is TRBJ1-3, with 9 bases that match TRBD1. V lost 3 bases, J lost 2 bases, and 8 bases stayed unmatched. CDR3 length equals 17 residues. The V gene's germline CDR1 is MDHEN and CDR2 SYDVKM. The CDR3 is CASSFPPDRGTGNTIYF. In DNA form, the CDR3 reads TGTGCCAGCAGTTTCCCGCCCGACAGGGGGACTGGAAACACCATATATTTT.

This sequence joins TRBV2 and TRBJ1-5; possible D gene TRBD1, 5 bases. Trimming shortened V by 6 bases and J by 6 bases, and 15 bases separated the two germline ends. The CDR3 is made up of 14 amino acids. CDR1 is SNHLY, CDR2 FYNNEI, per germline. The CDR3 bases are TGTGCCAGCAGACTCCCCCTGGGGGGTCAGCCCCAGCATTTT. Its translation: CASRLPLGGQPQHF. The entire variable domain, with the rest obtained from reference TRBV2 and TRBJ1-5, is as follows: EPEVTQTPSHQVTQMGQEVILRCVPISNHLYFYWYRQILGQKVEFLVSFYNNEISEKSEIFDDQFSVERPDGSNFTLKIRSTKLEDSAMYFCASRLPLGGQPQHFGDGTRLSIL.

This chain links TRBV6-5 with TRBJ2-2; TRBD2 aligns across 7 bases. V lost 0 bases to trimming and J lost 4 bases; unmatched junction nucleotides: 5. The CDR3 is made up of 16 amino acids. Germline CDR1 reads MNHEY; CDR2 reads SVGAGI. The CDR3 nucleotides are TGTGCCAGCAGTTACTCGGCGGGAGAAGTCACCGGGGAGCTGTTTTTT. It codes for CASSYSAGEVTGELFF.

This clone was seen a handful of times. The chain joins TRBV6-5 to TRBJ2-1; the D gene is possibly TRBD2 (6 bases). Trimming removed 1 base from V and 5 bases from J, with 12 bases in between. This CDR3 has 15 residues. The germline V gene has CDR1 MNHEY and CDR2 SVGAGI. CDR3 sequence: CASSYLGLKNNEQFF. In DNA form, the CDR3 reads TGTGCCAGCAGTTACTTGGGACTCAAAAACAATGAGCAGTTCTTC.

This chain connects TRBV29-1 to TRBJ2-3, with D possibly TRBD1 on 5 matching bases. The V and J ends lost 1 base and 6 bases respectively, with 14 bases between them. The V gene's germline CDR1 is SQVTM and CDR2 ANQGSEA. The CDR3 extends over 14 amino acids. The chain's CDR3 is CSVEGSRVGDTQYF. The CDR3 DNA follows: TGCAGCGTTGAAGGGTCCAGGGTAGGGGATACGCAGTATTTT.

The genes are TRBV6-5 and TRBJ2-1, with TRBD2 as a possible D gene (5 bases). Germline loops: CDR1 MNHEY, CDR2 SVGAGI. V lost 6 bases and J 8 bases, leaving 20 bases between the germline ends. This CDR3 comprises 15 residues. Here the CDR3 reads CASSRTGIRGDEQFF. For the CDR3, the DNA is TGTGCCAGCAGCCGGACCGGGATACGCGGCGATGAGCAGTTCTTC.

As to this clone: This sample includes further DNA sequences coding for the same CDR3. The CDR3, as DNA: TGCAGCGTGACCCGGATCACGCCGGGACAGGGGATTTCGGGCGAGCAGTACTTC. Its protein product is CSVTRITPGQGISGEQYF. The chain combines TRBV29-1 with TRBJ2-7, with 10 nucleotides matching TRBD1. The CDR3 runs 18 residues. V shed 6 bases, J shed 6 bases, and the junction held 23 bases outside the gene matches. Germline CDR1 and CDR2: SQVTM and ANQGSEA.

This chain joins TRBV25-1 and TRBJ2-2; 9 nucleotides align to TRBD2. The V gene's germline CDR1 is MGHDK and CDR2 SYGVNS. After removal of 1 base from V and 6 bases from J, the junction contained 6 bases not matched to a gene. The CDR3 runs to 16 residues. CDR3 sequence (DNA): TGTGCCAGCAGTGAATGGAGTAGCGGGAGTTCCGGGGAGCTGTTTTTT. Amino acid sequence: CASSEWSSGSSGELFF.

This clone turned up a few times. The chain recombines TRBV4-1 with TRBJ2-3; the D is unclear. The CDR3 length is 13 residues. Trimming took 5 bases from V and 3 from J, leaving 9 bases between them. The germline V gene has CDR1 MGHRA and CDR2 YSYEKL. The CDR3 nucleotides read TGCGCCAGCAGCACGCATCGGACAGATACGCAGTATTTT. It codes for CASSTHRTDTQYF.

This rearrangement joins TRBV5-1 to TRBJ1-4; D might be TRBD1 (6 bases). V was trimmed by 0 bases and J by 6 bases, leaving 12 bases between them. The germline CDR1 and CDR2 sequences are SGHRS and YFSETQ. CDR3 length: 15 residues. CDR3 protein: CASSLAGTRDEKLFF. The CDR3 DNA reads as TGCGCCAGCAGCTTGGCCGGGACAAGAGATGAAAAACTGTTTTTT.

The V gene is TRBV4-1, the J gene TRBJ2-7; D is undetermined. Germline CDR1 and CDR2: MGHRA and YSYEKL. The V gene lost 1 base and the J gene lost 6 bases, with 10 bases spanning the gap. This CDR3 is built from 13 residues. In nucleotides, the CDR3 is TGCGCCAGCAGCCAAGGAGGATTGTCCGAGCAGTACTTC. Its protein product is CASSQGGLSEQYF.

This CDR3 is CASSQGQGYGYTF. For the CDR3, the DNA is TGCGCCAGCAGCCAAGGACAGGGCTATGGCTACACCTTC. The genes are TRBV4-1 and TRBJ1-2; 7 bases are shared with TRBD1. The length of the CDR3 is 13 residues. V lost 1 base to trimming and J lost 4 bases; unmatched junction nucleotides: 0. The germline V gene encodes CDR1 MGHRA and CDR2 YSYEKL.

The chain is built from TRBV27 and TRBJ2-7; TRBD2 aligns across 7 bases. CDR3 length: 15 residues. CDR1 is MNHEY and CDR2 is SMNVEV in the germline V gene (reference sequence). The junction had 9 bases not matched to a gene; V was cut back by 1 base and J by 6 bases. CDR3 region: CASSLWSRESGEQYF. DNA of the CDR3: TGTGCCAGCAGTTTATGGTCGCGGGAGTCTGGCGAGCAGTACTTC.

The chain joins TRBV19 to TRBJ2-7; maybe TRBD1 (6 bases). V dropped 6 bases and J dropped 2 bases, with 14 bases sitting between them. CDR1 and CDR2 from the germline V gene are LNHDA and SQIVND (reference sequence). The CDR3 runs 14 residues. CDR3 DNA: TGTGCCAGTAGGCCGACAGGAATTACCTACGAGCAGTACTTC. Translating it yields CASRPTGITYEQYF.

This clone turned up a few times. The chain recombines TRBV2 with TRBJ1-1; 7 bases match TRBD1. This CDR3 contains 14 residues. CDR1 is SNHLY and CDR2 is FYNNEI in the germline V gene. With 2 bases clipped from V and 2 bases from J, the junction kept 2 bases outside the gene matches. CDR3 nucleotides: TGTGCCAGCAGTGAACAGGGGGTTAACACTGAAGCTTTCTTT. Translation: CASSEQGVNTEAFF.

The J gene is TRBJ1-2, the V gene TRBV27; 8 bases agree with TRBD1. This CDR3 is 14 amino acids long. J gave up 8 bases and V 9 bases, and 14 bases lay outside the gene matches. From germline, CDR1 is MNHEY and CDR2 SMNVEV (reference sequence). The CDR3 sequence is CASKAVQGARGYTF. As DNA, the CDR3 is TGTGCCAGTAAAGCGGTTCAGGGGGCTCGAGGCTACACCTTC.

The chain employs TRBV2 and TRBJ1-1; weak D call: TRBD1 (5 bases). This CDR3 region has 13 residues. Germline V CDR1 and CDR2: SNHLY, FYNNEI. DNA of the CDR3: TGTTCCCCCGCGACAGAAATGAACACTGAAGCTTTCTTT. Encoded protein: CSPATEMNTEAFF.

The rearrangement links TRBV30 to TRBJ2-7; 7 nucleotides match TRBD2. Germline V gene lookup returns CDR1 GTSNPN and CDR2 SVGIG (reference sequence). The CDR3 loop spans 14 amino acids. V lost 4 bases to trimming and J lost 1 base; unmatched junction nucleotides: 7. The CDR3 loop is CAWKREDLSYEQYF. For the CDR3, the DNA is TGTGCCTGGAAACGGGAGGACCTATCCTACGAGCAGTACTTC.

The chain has TRBV5-4 and TRBJ2-3, with 12 positions matching TRBD2. The CDR3 sequence is 15 residues long. Trimming at V came to 4 bases and at J to 3 bases, leaving 3 bases not matched to a gene. Germline V gene data show CDR1 as SGHNT and CDR2 as YYREEE (reference sequence). CDR3 region: CASSRTSGTTDTQYF. CDR3 DNA sequence: TGTGCCAGCAGCCGGACTAGCGGGACAACAGATACGCAGTATTTT.

The J gene is TRBJ1-2, the V gene TRBV7-2; 7 positions agree with TRBD1. The V gene end was trimmed by 7 bases and the J gene end by 2 bases; junction bases not matched to a gene: 7. This CDR3 has 14 amino acids. Germline V gene sequence: CDR1 SGHTA, CDR2 FQGNSA. The DNA for the CDR3 is TGTGCCAGCACTTCAAGGGGACAGAACTATGGCTACACCTTC. It is translated as CASTSRGQNYGYTF. Variable domain in full (rest from reference TRBV7-2 and TRBJ1-2): GAGVSQSPSNKVTEKGKDVELRCDPISGHTALYWYRQSLGQGLEFLIYFQGNSAPDKSGLPSDRFSAERTGGSVSTLTIQRTQQEDSAVYLCASTSRGQNYGYTFGSGTRLTVV.

The V and J genes are TRBV28 and TRBJ2-7, with a weak D call TRBD2 (6 bases). Germline CDR1 MDHEN, CDR2 SYDVKM. Between the trimmed V and J ends, which lost 1 base and 2 bases, there was a span of 12 bases. The CDR3 runs to 15 residues. CDR3 protein: CASSLSEGRTYEQYF. The CDR3 DNA reads TGTGCCAGCAGTTTATCGGAGGGAAGAACCTACGAGCAGTACTTC.